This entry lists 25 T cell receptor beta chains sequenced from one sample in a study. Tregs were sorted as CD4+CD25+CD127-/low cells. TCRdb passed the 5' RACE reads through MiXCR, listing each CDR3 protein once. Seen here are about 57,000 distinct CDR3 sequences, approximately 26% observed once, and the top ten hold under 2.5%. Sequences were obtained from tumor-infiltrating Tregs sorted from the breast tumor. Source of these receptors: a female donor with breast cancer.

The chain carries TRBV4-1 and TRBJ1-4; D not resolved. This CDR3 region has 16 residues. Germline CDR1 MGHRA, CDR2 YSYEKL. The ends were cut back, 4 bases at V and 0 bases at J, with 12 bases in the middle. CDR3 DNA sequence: TGCGCCAGCAGCCGAAGACAACTCGCAACTAATGAAAAACTGTTTTTT. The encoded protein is CASSRRQLATNEKLFF.

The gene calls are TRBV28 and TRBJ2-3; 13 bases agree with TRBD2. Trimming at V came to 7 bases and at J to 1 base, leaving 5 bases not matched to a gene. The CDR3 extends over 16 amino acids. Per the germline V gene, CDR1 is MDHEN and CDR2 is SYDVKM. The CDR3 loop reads CASIKGLAGRTDTQYF. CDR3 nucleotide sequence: TGTGCCAGCATTAAGGGACTAGCGGGACGCACAGATACGCAGTATTTT.

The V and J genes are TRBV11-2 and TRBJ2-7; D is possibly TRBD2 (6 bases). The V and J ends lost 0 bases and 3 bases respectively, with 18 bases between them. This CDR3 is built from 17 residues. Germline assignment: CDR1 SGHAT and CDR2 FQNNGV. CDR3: CASSLDGAGAGFYEQYF. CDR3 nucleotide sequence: TGTGCCAGCAGCTTAGATGGGGCCGGGGCGGGATTCTACGAGCAGTACTTC.

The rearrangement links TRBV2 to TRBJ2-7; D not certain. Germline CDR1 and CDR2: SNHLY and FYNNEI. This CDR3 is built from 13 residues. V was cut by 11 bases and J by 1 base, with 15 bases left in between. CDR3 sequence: CAGFVGLSYEQYF. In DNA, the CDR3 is TGTGCCGGATTCGTAGGGTTGTCCTACGAGCAGTACTTC.

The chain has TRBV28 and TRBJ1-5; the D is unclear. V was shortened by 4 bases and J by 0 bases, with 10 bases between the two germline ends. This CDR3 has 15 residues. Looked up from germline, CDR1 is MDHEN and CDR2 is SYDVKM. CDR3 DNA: TGTGCCAGCAGTTGGAACGATTATAGCAATCAGCCCCAGCATTTT. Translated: CASSWNDYSNQPQHF.

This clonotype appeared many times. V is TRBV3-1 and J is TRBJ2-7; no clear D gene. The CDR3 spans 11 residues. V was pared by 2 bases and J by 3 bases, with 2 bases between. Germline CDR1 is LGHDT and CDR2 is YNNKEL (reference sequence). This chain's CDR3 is CASSQLYEQYF. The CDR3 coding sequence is TGTGCCAGCAGCCAACTCTACGAGCAGTACTTC.

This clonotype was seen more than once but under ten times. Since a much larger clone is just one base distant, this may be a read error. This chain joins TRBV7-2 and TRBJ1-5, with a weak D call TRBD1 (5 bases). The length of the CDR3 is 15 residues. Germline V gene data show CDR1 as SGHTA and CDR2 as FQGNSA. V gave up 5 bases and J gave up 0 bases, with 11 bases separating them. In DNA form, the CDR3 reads TGTGCCAGCAGCCAAGGCGGGGCTAGCAATCAGCCCCAGCATTTT. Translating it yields CASSQGGASNQPQHF.

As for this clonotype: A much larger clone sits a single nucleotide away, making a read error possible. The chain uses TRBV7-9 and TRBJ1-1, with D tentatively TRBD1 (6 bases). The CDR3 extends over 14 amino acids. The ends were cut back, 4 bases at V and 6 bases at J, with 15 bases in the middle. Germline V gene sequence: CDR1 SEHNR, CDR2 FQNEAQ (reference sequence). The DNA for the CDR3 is TGTGCCAGCAGCTATAGGCTTGACAGGCCTGAAGCTTTCTTT. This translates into CASSYRLDRPEAFF.

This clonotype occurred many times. CDR3 nucleotide sequence: TGTGCCAGCAGCGTTACTAGCGGGAGTGGGGCAGATACGCAGTATTTT. It specifies CASSVTSGSGADTQYF. The chain uses TRBV7-2 and TRBJ2-3, with TRBD2 matching 11 bases. V was clipped by 5 bases and J by 4 bases; unmatched bases: 8. This CDR3 spans 16 amino acids. Looked up from germline, CDR1 is SGHTA and CDR2 is FQGNSA. The full variable domain, its missing parts supplied by reference TRBV7-2 and TRBJ2-3, is GAGVSQSPSNKVTEKGKDVELRCDPISGHTALYWYRQSLGQGLEFLIYFQGNSAPDKSGLPSDRFSAERTGGSVSTLTIQRTQQEDSAVYLCASSVTSGSGADTQYFGPGTRLTVL.

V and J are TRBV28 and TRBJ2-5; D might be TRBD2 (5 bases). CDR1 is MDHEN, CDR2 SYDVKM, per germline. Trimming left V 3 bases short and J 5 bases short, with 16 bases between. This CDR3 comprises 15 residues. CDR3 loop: CASSFEGLALETQYF. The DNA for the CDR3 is TGTGCCAGCAGTTTTGAAGGTTTAGCGCTGGAGACCCAGTACTTC. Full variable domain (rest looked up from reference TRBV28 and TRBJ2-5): DVKVTQSSRYLVKRTGEKVFLECVQDMDHENMFWYRQDPGLGLRLIYFSYDVKMKEKGDIPEGYSVSREKKERFSLILESASTNQTSMYLCASSFEGLALETQYFGPGTRLLVL.

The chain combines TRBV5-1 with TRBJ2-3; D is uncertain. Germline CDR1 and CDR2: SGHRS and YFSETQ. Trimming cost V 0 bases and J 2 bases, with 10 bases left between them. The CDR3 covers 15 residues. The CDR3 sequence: CASSLEGWNTDTQYF. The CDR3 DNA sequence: TGCGCCAGCAGCTTGGAGGGATGGAACACAGATACGCAGTATTTT. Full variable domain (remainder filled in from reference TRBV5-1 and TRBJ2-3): KAGVTQTPRYLIKTRGQQVTLSCSPISGHRSVSWYQQTPGQGLQFLFEYFSETQRNKGNFPGRFSGRQFSNSRSEMNVSTLELGDSALYLCASSLEGWNTDTQYFGPGTRLTVL.

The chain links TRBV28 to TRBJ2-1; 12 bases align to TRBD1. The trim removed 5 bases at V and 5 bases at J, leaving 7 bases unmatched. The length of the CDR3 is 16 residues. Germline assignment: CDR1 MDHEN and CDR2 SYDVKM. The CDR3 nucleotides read TGTGCCAGCAGTGGGACAGGGGGCGCGTTCCACAATGAGCAGTTCTTC. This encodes CASSGTGGAFHNEQFF.

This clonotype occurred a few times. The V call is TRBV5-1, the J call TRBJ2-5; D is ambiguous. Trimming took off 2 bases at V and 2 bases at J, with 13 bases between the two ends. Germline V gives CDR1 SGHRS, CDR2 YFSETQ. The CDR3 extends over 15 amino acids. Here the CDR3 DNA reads TGCGCCAGCAGCTTAAGTGGGGTGAATCAAGAGACCCAGTACTTC. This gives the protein CASSLSGVNQETQYF.

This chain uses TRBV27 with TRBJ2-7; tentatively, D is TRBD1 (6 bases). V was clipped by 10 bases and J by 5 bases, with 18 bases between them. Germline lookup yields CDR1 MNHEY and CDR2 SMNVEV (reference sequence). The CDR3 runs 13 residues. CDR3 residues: CANPTGATHEQYF. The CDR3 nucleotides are TGTGCCAACCCGACAGGAGCAACCCACGAGCAGTACTTC.

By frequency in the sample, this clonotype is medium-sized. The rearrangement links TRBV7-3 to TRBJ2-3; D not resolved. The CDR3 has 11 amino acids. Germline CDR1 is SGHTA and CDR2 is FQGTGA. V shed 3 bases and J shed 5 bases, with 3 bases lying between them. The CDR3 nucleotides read TGTGCCAGCAGCTTCGGAGATACGCAGTATTTT. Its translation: CASSFGDTQYF.

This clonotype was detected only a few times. CDR3 sequence (DNA): TGTGCCAGCAGCGTAGAGGTGGAGGATTACAATGAGCAGTTCTTC. This translates into CASSVEVEDYNEQFF. The rearrangement links TRBV9 to TRBJ2-1, with D maybe TRBD2 (5 bases). Germline V lookup: CDR1 SGDLS, CDR2 YYNGEE. V shed 0 bases and J shed 4 bases, with 11 bases lying between them. The CDR3 sequence is 15 residues long.

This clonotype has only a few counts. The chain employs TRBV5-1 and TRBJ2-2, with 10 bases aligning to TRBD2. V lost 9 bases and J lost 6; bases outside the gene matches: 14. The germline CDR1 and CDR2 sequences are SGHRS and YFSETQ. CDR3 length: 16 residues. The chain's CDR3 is CATYSGTSVLSGELFF. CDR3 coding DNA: TGCGCCACGTACTCCGGGACTAGCGTCTTATCCGGGGAGCTGTTTTTT.

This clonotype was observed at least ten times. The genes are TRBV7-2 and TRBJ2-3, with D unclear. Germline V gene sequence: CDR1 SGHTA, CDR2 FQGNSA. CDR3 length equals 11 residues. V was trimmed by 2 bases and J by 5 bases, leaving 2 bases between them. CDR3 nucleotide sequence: TGTGCCAGCAGCTTAATAGATACGCAGTATTTT. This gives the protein CASSLIDTQYF.

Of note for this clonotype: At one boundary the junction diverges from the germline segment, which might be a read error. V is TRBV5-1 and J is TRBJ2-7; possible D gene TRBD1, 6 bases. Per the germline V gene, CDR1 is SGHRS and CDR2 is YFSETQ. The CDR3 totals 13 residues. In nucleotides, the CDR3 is TGCGCCAGCAGCTTGCGGACAGCCTACGAGCGGTACTTC. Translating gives CASSLRTAYERYF.

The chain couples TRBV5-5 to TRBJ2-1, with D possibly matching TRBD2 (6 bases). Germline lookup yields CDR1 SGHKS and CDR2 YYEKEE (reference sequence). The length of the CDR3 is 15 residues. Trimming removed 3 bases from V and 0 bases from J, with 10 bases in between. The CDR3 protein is CASSSRGSSYNEQFF. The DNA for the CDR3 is TGTGCCAGCAGCTCCCGGGGGAGCTCCTACAATGAGCAGTTCTTC.

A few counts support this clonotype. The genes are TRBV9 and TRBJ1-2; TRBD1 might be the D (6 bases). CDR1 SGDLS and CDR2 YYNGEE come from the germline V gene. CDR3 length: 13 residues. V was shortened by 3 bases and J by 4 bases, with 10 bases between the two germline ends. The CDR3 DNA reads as TGTGCCAGCAGCGCCACAGGGTCCTATGGCTACACCTTC. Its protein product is CASSATGSYGYTF.

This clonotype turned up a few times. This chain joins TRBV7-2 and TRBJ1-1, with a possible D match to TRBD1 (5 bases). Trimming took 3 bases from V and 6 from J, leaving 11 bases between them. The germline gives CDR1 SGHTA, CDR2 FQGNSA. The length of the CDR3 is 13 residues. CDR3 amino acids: CASSFLGDAEAFF. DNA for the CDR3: TGTGCCAGCAGCTTCCTTGGGGACGCTGAAGCTTTCTTT.

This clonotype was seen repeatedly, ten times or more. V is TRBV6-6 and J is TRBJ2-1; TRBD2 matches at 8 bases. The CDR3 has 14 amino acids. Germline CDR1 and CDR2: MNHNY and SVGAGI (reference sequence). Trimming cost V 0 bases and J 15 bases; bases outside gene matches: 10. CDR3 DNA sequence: TGTGCCAGCAGTTACTCCGGGACTAGTGATAACCGGTTCTTC. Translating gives CASSYSGTSDNRFF.

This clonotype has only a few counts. For the CDR3, the DNA is TGTGCCAGCAGTAAACCAACAGGGGAAAACACTGAAGCTTTCTTT. It codes for CASSKPTGENTEAFF. The chain couples TRBV6-6 to TRBJ1-1; 7 positions agree with TRBD1. The V and J ends lost 5 bases and 2 bases, in that order; junction bases with no gene match: 8. Germline V gene sequence: CDR1 MNHNY, CDR2 SVGAGI (reference sequence). There are 15 residues in the CDR3.

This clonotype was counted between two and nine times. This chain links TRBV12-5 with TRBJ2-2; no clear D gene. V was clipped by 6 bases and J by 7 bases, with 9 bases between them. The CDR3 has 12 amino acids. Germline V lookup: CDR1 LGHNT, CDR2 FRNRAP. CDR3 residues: CASGPWVGELFF. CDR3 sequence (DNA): TGTGCTAGTGGCCCTTGGGTCGGGGAGCTGTTTTTT. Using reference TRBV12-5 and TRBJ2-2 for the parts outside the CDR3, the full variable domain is DARVTQTPRHKVTEMGQEVTMRCQPILGHNTVFWYRQTMMQGLELLAYFRNRAPLDDSGMPKDRFSAEMPDATLATLKIQPSEPRDSAVYFCASGPWVGELFFGEGSRLTVL.